The source of this TCR beta chain is a study of cytotoxic CD8 clonotypes in ibrutinib-treated CLL. Study background: Researchers reported ten to twelve relapsed/refractory and fewer than 16 treatment-naive patients, under 18 of them IGHV unmutated.

Profiling relied on immunoSEQ multiplex PCR, and the TCRdb table lists in-frame clones only, not all of them. The sample includes 250,000 to 350,000 clones, roughly three quarters seen only once; the top ten take about 6%. Of note for this clone: Its antigen is not identified.

Notes on the study in general: Clonotypes that were public were uncommon, and they contracted or stayed stable on treatment.

This specimen was PBMCs, taken at disease progression, from a patient treated with ibrutinib. This TCR was sampled from a human donor with chronic lymphocytic leukemia.

The CDR3 loop reads CAIGTGLGATDTQYF. The CDR3 DNA reads TGTGCCATCGGGACCGGACTAGGGGCCACAGATACGCAGTATTTT. The chain links TRBV28 to TRBJ2-3; 7 positions agree with TRBD2. Per germline, CDR1 MDHEN and CDR2 SYDVKM. This CDR3 is built from 15 residues. Trimming cost V 10 bases and J 2 bases; bases outside gene matches: 12.